Below, 5 T cell receptor beta chains from the same sample are listed, as sequenced in a study of early T cells in non-severe SARS-CoV-2 infection. TCRdb reanalysed the 5' RACE reads using MiXCR and keeps one entry per CDR3 protein. The repertoire holds tens of thousands of distinct CDR3 sequences, with 9% to 10% as singletons. Sequencing used whole blood. The receptors were gathered from an adult who was a healthcare worker with PCR-confirmed SARS-CoV-2 infection or an uninfected control (not recorded which).

Many counts were recorded for this clonotype. The chain combines TRBV18 with TRBJ1-3, with D possibly TRBD1 on 5 matching bases. There are 14 residues in the CDR3. Germline lookup yields CDR1 KGHSH and CDR2 LQKENI. Trimming removed 6 bases from V and 3 bases from J, with 12 bases in between. CDR3 nucleotides: TGTGCCAGCTCCGCGACAGCATATGGAAACACCATATATTTT. This codes for CASSATAYGNTIYF.

Many counts were recorded for this clonotype. This rearrangement joins TRBV7-9 to TRBJ2-2; a weak D match, TRBD1 (6 bases). The V gene lost 5 bases and the J gene lost 4 bases, with 8 bases spanning the gap. Germline V gives CDR1 SEHNR, CDR2 FQNEAQ (reference sequence). The CDR3 has 13 residues. Here the CDR3 DNA reads TGTGCCAGCAGCACGACAGGCACCGGGGAGCTGTTTTTT. Amino acid sequence: CASSTTGTGELFF.

The V gene is TRBV6-2 or TRBV6-3, the J gene TRBJ2-3, with D possibly TRBD2 on 7 matching bases. Germline V gene sequence: CDR1 MNHEY, CDR2 SVGEGT. CDR3 length: 16 amino acids. Trimming pared 2 bases from V and 4 bases from J, leaving 16 bases between. The CDR3 region has the DNA TGTGCCAGCAGTTACCCTAGGGGGGGCAGCGCAGATACGCAGTATTTT. Translation: CASSYPRGGSADTQYF.

This clonotype showed up many times. The V call is TRBV29-1, the J call TRBJ2-6; D uncertain. The CDR3 loop spans 13 amino acids. The V end lost 5 bases, the J end lost 0 bases, and 5 bases lay between the germline ends. Germline lookup yields CDR1 SQVTM and CDR2 ANQGSEA. As DNA, the CDR3 is TGCAGCGTTACTTCCTCTGGGGCCAACGTCCTGACTTTC. Translated, it gives CSVTSSGANVLTF.

At least ten counts were recorded for this clonotype. The rearrangement joins TRBV18 to TRBJ1-1, with D perhaps matching TRBD1 (6 bases). V dropped 6 bases and J dropped 1 base, with 12 bases sitting between them. The CDR3 runs to 14 residues. Germline assignment: CDR1 KGHSH and CDR2 LQKENI. This CDR3 is CASSEGQTNTEAFF. DNA for the CDR3: TGTGCCAGCTCGGAAGGACAGACGAACACTGAAGCTTTCTTT.